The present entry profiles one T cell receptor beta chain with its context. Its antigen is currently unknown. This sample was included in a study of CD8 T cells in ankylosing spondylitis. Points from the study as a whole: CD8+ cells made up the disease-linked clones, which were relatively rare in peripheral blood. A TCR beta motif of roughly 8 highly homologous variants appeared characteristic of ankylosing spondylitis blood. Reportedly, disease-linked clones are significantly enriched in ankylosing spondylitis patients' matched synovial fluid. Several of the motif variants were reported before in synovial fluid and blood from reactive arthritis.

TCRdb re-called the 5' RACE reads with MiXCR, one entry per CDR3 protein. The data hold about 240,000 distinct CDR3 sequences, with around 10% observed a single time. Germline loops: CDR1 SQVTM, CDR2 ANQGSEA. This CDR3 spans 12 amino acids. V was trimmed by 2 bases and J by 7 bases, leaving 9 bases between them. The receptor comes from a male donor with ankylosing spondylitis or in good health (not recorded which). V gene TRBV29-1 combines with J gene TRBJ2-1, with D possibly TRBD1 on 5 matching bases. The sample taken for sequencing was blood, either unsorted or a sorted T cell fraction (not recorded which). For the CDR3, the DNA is TGCAGCGTTGAATACAGGCTGAATGAGCAGTTCTTC. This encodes CSVEYRLNEQFF.